The clone carrying this TCR beta chain was counted a few times. Its specificity is not known. The CDR3 has 14 amino acids. V dropped 3 bases and J dropped 1 base, with 9 bases sitting between them. TCRdb re-called the reads through MiXCR, storing one row per CDR3 protein. The table records fewer than 200,000 distinct CDR3 sequences, approximately 14% of them present only once. This entry belongs to a study of T cell repertoires in cytomegalovirus infection. Across the whole study: CMV infection and matching HLA type were both indicated by public TCR beta signatures.

Notes on the study in general: Predominance within the ex vivo response was attributable to HLA-C-restricted CMV-specific TCR beta clonotypes.

The sequence came from a human donor in good health (CMV status not recorded). Some clones in this sample may be carry-over from other donors' samples. The rearrangement links TRBV12-3 or TRBV12-4 to TRBJ1-2; D gene uncertain. The sequencing input was PBMCs. The CDR3 sequence: CASSFPSRNYGYTF. CDR3 nucleotide sequence: TGTGCCAGCAGTTTTCCCTCGCGTAACTATGGCTACACCTTC.